This is a list of T cell receptor beta chains from one sample in a study of blood T cells in healthy people across ages. Using its own MiXCR run on the 5' RACE reads, TCRdb lists one record per CDR3 protein. The sample lists 780,000 or so distinct CDR3 sequences, roughly three fifths occurring once. Sequences were obtained from blood. The receptors come from a man aged 40-49 years in good health. Each CDR3 is given with its conserved first and last residue. A D gene is named only where the DNA matches it firmly. The listing skips clone size in some rows; elsewhere it reads once, few, many or a size class.

D gene,J gene,V gene,clone size,CDR3 DNA,CDR3 protein
NA,TRBJ1-1,TRBV5-5,NA,TGTGCCAGCAGCCAATCGAACCGTGAAGCTTTCTTT,CASSQSNREAFF
NA,TRBJ1-2,TRBV27,few,TGTGCCAGCAGTTTATCGAAACAGGTCTATGGCTACACCTTC,CASSLSKQVYGYTF
NA,TRBJ2-7,TRBV7-9,few,TGCGCCAGCAGCCTCGGACCCTCGGCCGTCGAGCAGTACTTC,CASSLGPSAVEQYF
NA,TRBJ2-4,TRBV6-1,NA,TGTGCCACCATCGGCAGGAGTCTGGCGGGGGCCTTAGCCAAAAACATTCAGTACTTC,CATIGRSLAGALAKNIQYF
NA,TRBJ1-1,TRBV7-6,once,TGTGCCAGCAGGCAGGCCTCCCGCGGTAACACTGAAGCTTTCTTT,CASRQASRGNTEAFF
TRBD1,TRBJ1-5,TRBV28,NA,TGTGCCAGCAGCCTCCCGGGACAGGATACGAGCCAGCATTTT,CASSLPGQDTSQHF
NA,TRBJ1-5,TRBV20-1,few,TGCAGTGCTAGAGATCGCAGGGCGTTTAGCAATCAGCCCCAGCATTTT,CSARDRRAFSNQPQHF
NA,TRBJ2-3,TRBV29-1,NA,TGCAGCGTCGCCGGACAGTACACAGATACGCAGTATTTT,CSVAGQYTDTQYF
TRBD1,TRBJ1-5,TRBV25-1,few,TGTGCCAGCAGTCCATCCTGGGGGACAGGGGGAAATCAGCCCCAGCATTTT,CASSPSWGTGGNQPQHF
NA,TRBJ2-6,TRBV20-1,few,TGCAGTGCCAACTCTAACTCTGGGGCCAACGTCCTGACTTTC,CSANSNSGANVLTF
TRBD2,TRBJ2-7,TRBV7-9,NA,TGTGCCAGCAGCAAAGCGGGAGGGTTGCTATCCGAGCAGTACTTC,CASSKAGGLLSEQYF
TRBD1,TRBJ1-2,TRBV29-1,NA,TGCAGCGCTCTCGGGACAGCTATCTATGGCTACACCTTC,CSALGTAIYGYTF
NA,TRBJ2-7,TRBV24-1,NA,TGTGCCACCCGCGAGGACTCCTACAATGAGCAGTACTTC,CATREDSYNEQYF
NA,TRBJ2-4,TRBV9,NA,TGTGCCAGCAGCAACCTCCGGGGCAACAAAAACATTCAGTACTTC,CASSNLRGNKNIQYF
TRBD2,TRBJ2-3,TRBV20-1,NA,TGCAGTGCTGAGCCTCTAGCGGGGTTGGCGACAGATACGCAGTATTTT,CSAEPLAGLATDTQYF
NA,TRBJ2-7,TRBV15,NA,TGTGCCACCAGCAGAGATAGGGGCTGGGTCGGCGAGCAGTACTTC,CATSRDRGWVGEQYF